Following are 6 T cell receptor beta chains from one sample sequenced in a study of PD-L1 blockade in urothelial cancer. Libraries were prepared by immunoSEQ multiplex PCR; TCRdb keeps only in-frame clonotypes and omits some of them. Counted here are 85,000 to 90,000 clones, roughly 90% occurring once; the ten biggest clones make up 8% to 10%. The sample here was PBMCs, taken around atezolizumab (anti-PD-L1) treatment. Receptors were obtained from a man aged 55 to 70 with urothelial cancer.

The rearrangement uses TRBV4-2 and TRBJ1-4; TRBD1 agrees at 7 bases. CDR1 is LGHNA, CDR2 YNFKEQ, per germline. V lost 4 bases to trimming and J lost 5 bases; unmatched junction nucleotides: 4. The CDR3 spans 14 residues. The CDR3 DNA reads as TGTGCCAGCAGCCGCAAGGGACAGAATGAAAAACTGTTTTTT. Amino acids: CASSRKGQNEKLFF.

The chain couples TRBV7-9 to TRBJ2-2; 7 positions match TRBD2. This CDR3 comprises 15 residues. Germline V lookup: CDR1 SEHNR, CDR2 FQNEAQ (reference sequence). The V and J ends lost 4 bases and 0 bases, in that order; junction bases with no gene match: 2. DNA of the CDR3: TGTGCCAGCAGCTCCGGGACTACGAACACCGGGGAGCTGTTTTTT. Residues: CASSSGTTNTGELFF.

The chain links TRBV30 to TRBJ1-5; TRBD1 aligns across 8 bases. V gave up 5 bases and J gave up 4 bases; unmatched junction bases: 7. This CDR3 region has 14 residues. Per germline, CDR1 GTSNPN and CDR2 SVGIG (reference sequence). The CDR3 bases are TGTGCCTGGGACAAAGGACAGGGAAATCAGCCCCAGCATTTT. Protein sequence: CAWDKGQGNQPQHF. The entire variable domain, with the rest obtained from reference TRBV30 and TRBJ1-5, is as follows: SQTIHQWPATLVQPVGSPLSLECTVEGTSNPNLYWYRQAAGRGLQLLFYSVGIGQISSEVPQNLSASRPQDRQFILSSKKLLLSDSGFYLCAWDKGQGNQPQHFGDGTRLSIL.

The chain couples TRBV5-1 to TRBJ2-1; D possibly corresponds to TRBD1 (7 bases). The CDR3 is 14 residues long. V dropped 3 bases and J dropped 9 bases, with 16 bases sitting between them. Germline loops: CDR1 SGHRS, CDR2 YFSETQ. The CDR3 DNA reads as TGCGCCAGCAGCTCGGGACTCCAGGGGGGTGAGCAGTTCTTC. This gives the protein CASSSGLQGGEQFF. Looking up the rest from reference TRBV5-1 and TRBJ2-1 gives the full variable domain: KAGVTQTPRYLIKTRGQQVTLSCSPISGHRSVSWYQQTPGQGLQFLFEYFSETQRNKGNFPGRFSGRQFSNSRSEMNVSTLELGDSALYLCASSSGLQGGEQFFGPGTRLTVL.

This rearrangement joins TRBV10-3 to TRBJ1-2; a weak D match, TRBD1 (6 bases). The CDR3 totals 13 residues. Germline V gives CDR1 ENHRY, CDR2 SYGVKD. Trimming took off 6 bases at V and 3 bases at J, with 11 bases between the two ends. The chain's CDR3 is CAIREDSHYGYTF. The CDR3 DNA reads TGTGCCATCAGGGAGGACAGCCACTATGGCTACACCTTC.

V gene TRBV7-3 combines with J gene TRBJ2-7; D perhaps matches TRBD2 (6 bases). Germline CDR1 reads SGHTA; CDR2 reads FQGTGA. The CDR3 consists of 13 residues. The germline V and J ends were trimmed by 2 bases and 4 bases, with 9 bases remaining between them. The chain's CDR3 is CASSLGDSYEQYF. In DNA form, the CDR3 reads TGTGCCAGCAGCTTAGGGGACTCTTACGAGCAGTACTTC.